The TCR beta chain under discussion was sequenced for a study of beta chain features in type 1 diabetes (dated by TCRdb to the late 2010s). About the investigation overall: Mean age, gender distribution, total cell number and subset yield did not differ between patients and healthy donors. A total of approximately 100,000,000 sorted cells were examined across all samples, and the number of cells per subset was strongly correlated with RNA yield. In the study, TCRB repertoires of sorted circulating CD4+ T cell subsets from recently diagnosed type 1 diabetes patients were compared with those of matched healthy donors. Regulatory and stem cell-like memory subsets were obtained from only 8 patients and roughly 8 healthy donors, while naive and central memory subsets were obtained from all 28 donors.

The study at large found these results: At VDJ recombination sites, patients with type 1 diabetes made fewer insertions and deleted more nucleotides, a pattern implying thymic rearrangement abnormalities. Shorter templates might have been favored by PCR, but patient and control samples were amplified and corrected together, so both groups would have been affected equally by any skew. Because cDNA was sequenced instead of genomic DNA, activated cells with high expression could be over-represented, although the groups did not differ in activation or CD3 levels. Naive, central memory and regulatory TCRB repertoires appeared to be more similar among patients than among healthy donors. Only small numbers of individuals were included in the HLA sub-analyses, which left unresolved whether HLA type had any influence on TCRB rearrangement. Type 1 diabetes patients showed a moderate but significant shortening of TCRB CDR3 length in all four CD4+ subsets.

The High Capacity cDNA Reverse Transcription Kit was used to reverse transcribe all of the isolated RNA, meaning that expressed TCRB transcripts were what got sequenced. Naive, central memory and regulatory T cell samples underwent deep immunoSEQ sequencing, averaging about 3.5 million total reads per sample. After sorted cells were lysed in RLT buffer, RNA was extracted with DNase-treated RNeasy Micro or Mini kits, with the choice depending on cell number. To prevent cross-contamination, each cell subset was processed individually, whereas patient and healthy donor samples were processed jointly. Using the immunoSEQ multiplex PCR, TCRB sequences were amplified from cDNA into 87-bp fragments spanning the CDR3 region. Sequencing of the amplicons was done on the Illumina HiSeq platform. On the study's bioinformatics: PCR bias was computationally corrected using synthetic template baselines, reads within Hamming distance 2 were collapsed, and singletons that could not be merged were discarded. By aligning reads against IMGT, V, D and J genes, CDR3 length, and insertions or deletions at six rearrangement sites were assigned. Within each subset, clonotype counts were normalized to sorted cell number, and only after that were true diversity and Gini coefficients computed with the tcR R package. Repertoire sharing was quantified using the overlap coefficient calculated on TCRB nucleotide sequences. The table was pulled from immuneACCESS by TCRdb, which kept in-frame rearrangements only. Such tables lose some clones; where checked, under half of the loss comes from unresolved V genes, and the rest has no known cause. From that table come the V and J calls and clone size; the DNA was used to work out D and trimming. This sample is represented by under 300,000 clones; about 26% of them were singletons. The ten largest clones represent roughly 4.1% of the sample.

Each donor gave one peripheral blood draw, about 100 mL on average, collected into heparinised tubes. A BD FACSAria II was used to sort naive, central memory, regulatory and stem cell-like memory CD4+ T cells with a panel that included CD45RO, CCR7, CD25, CD127, CD95 and CD27. Purity was above 95% for every sorted population. PBMCs were isolated immediately by Lymphoprep density gradient centrifugation and stained directly without culture. So that batch effects would be minimized, each experiment stained and sorted samples in pairs, pairing one healthy donor with one patient. As to this clone: The target of this receptor is not known. No qualities accompany the bases; no much larger clone lies one base away.

Trimming takes 11 bases from V and 3 bases from J, and the germline ends sit 14 bases apart. The germline V gene sets CDR1 to SNHLY and CDR2 to FYNNEI. The CDR3 runs 13 residues from the cysteine to the phenylalanine. CDR3 DNA only is kept here, 39 bases in frame from base 1. The receptor chain draws on TRBV2 and TRBJ1-5; perhaps TRBD1 is the D gene, with 5 bases matching. The sequence came from a man aged 25-45 years in good health. Material for sequencing was central memory CD4+ T cells from blood. The CDR3 region has the sequence CAGATGFNQPQHF. The DNA sequence reads TGTGCCGGGGCCACAGGATTCAATCAGCCCCAGCATTTT.